The TCR beta chain under discussion was sequenced for a study of shared clonotypes between healthy human individuals (dated by TCRdb to between 2020 and 2021). Study-level background: Three men and two women, aged 18 to 49 years, made up the cohort. Blood TCR repertoires of about 5 healthy adults were deeply sequenced to estimate repertoire size and the extent of clonotype sharing between individuals. Different laboratories and diverse techniques were used to prepare libraries and sequence TCR repertoires, to increase sequencing depth and limit assay-specific biases. Leukapheresis yielded between about 0.85 and 10 billion PBMCs per donor. The research as a whole found: Pairwise subsampling indicated that sequencing depth was expected to affect the degree of clonotype sharing among donors. Sampling was restricted to blood, and TCR repertoires in tissues likely differ from the TCR repertoires found in blood. The genetic and exposure-history diversity represented was limited by the small number of donors.

The donors were healthy, HIV-negative adults with no recently reported acute infections or vaccinations. Only Caucasian adults living in Nashville, Tennessee, USA were represented among the donors. For unsorted samples, some 90 million PBMCs were counted, and genomic DNA was extracted using the QIAamp DNA Blood Mini kit. Blood was obtained by leukapheresis, after which PBMCs were separated by Ficoll-Histopaque density gradient centrifugation and cryopreserved in liquid nitrogen vapor phase. Using the deep immunoSEQ assay, TCR CDR3 regions were amplified from genomic DNA by multiplex PCR. Extracted genomic DNA from each cell subset was distributed evenly across all wells of several immunoSEQ 96-well plates, and each plate was treated as a replicate. For unsorted PBMC, roughly 0.3 ug genomic DNA, equal to approximately 30,000 T cell genomes, was loaded into each replicate PCR. Unsorted PBMC genomic DNA was sequenced across ten immunoSEQ deep assay plates. Purified libraries were measured with a Qubit 3.0 fluorometer, size-checked on a Bioanalyzer 2100, and measured again with the KAPA Library Quantification kit. A separate single-read 150-cycle Illumina NextSeq 550 flow cell was used to sequence each immunoSEQ 96-well plate. As for the authors' bioinformatics: Because the immunoSEQ output included only junctional sequences and no quality scores, the filtering could not be the same as the filtering used for full-length reads. Sequences were annotated with PyIR, a Python wrapper for IgBLAST v1.9, using IMGT germline references to assign V/J genes and CDR3. Reads were filtered out if the reads had weak V/J assignments (E-value above 1e-6), no CDR3, stop codons, out-of-frame junctions, or ambiguous translated residues. V3J clonotypes were defined as sequences sharing the same inferred V gene, J gene, and CDR3 amino acid sequence. To compute the percentage overlap between repertoires, the number of shared unique clonotypes was divided by the size of the smaller repertoire. RTK rarefaction, the Chao1 estimator, and Recon v2.1 estimates of unobserved clonotypes were used to assess repertoire richness. The immuneACCESS repertoire file appears here via TCRdb, limited to in-frame rearrangements. These files lack a portion of the clones; in checked studies, under half of the deficit traces to unresolved V genes, and the cause of the others is not known. V, J and clone size are taken as reported in that table, and D and trimming were inferred from the DNA itself. The sample table holds fewer than 600,000 clones, of which around 79% were seen once. About an eighth of the sample is held by the ten biggest clonotypes.

A note on this clone: Its antigen remains unidentified. Qualities for individual bases were not recorded, and no much larger clone is one base off.

Cut back by 0 bases and 5 bases, the V and J ends lie 9 bases apart. The CDR3 contains 14 residues, cysteine and phenylalanine counted. Left in the record is the CDR3 DNA by itself, 42 bases read in frame from the first base. The germline V gene gives CDR1 as SGHRS and CDR2 as YFSETQ. The TCR sequence derives from a woman between 40 and 50 years old in good health. Some clones in this sample may be carry-over from other donors' samples. This chain joins TRBV5-1 to TRBJ2-1, with a weak D call of TRBD2 (6 bases match). The specimen was PBMCs. The CDR3 has the sequence CASSLDGGDNEQFF. The nucleotides read TGCGCCAGCAGCTTGGATGGAGGGGACAATGAGCAGTTCTTC.